This record concerns one T cell receptor (beta chain) sequence. Its antigen is unidentified. The germline and genes are mouse ones. With the read ending 1 residue before the CDR3 end, the germline J gene is used to fill in that end. This CDR3 has 17 residues. The germline V gene encodes CDR1 NSQYPW and CDR2 LRSPGD (reference sequence). V gave up 1 base and J gave up 7 bases; unmatched junction bases: 11. Time point given: mouse harvest day 14 after allogeneic transplant. Each mouse received 10^7 T-cell-depleted marrow cells plus 10^6 splenic CD5+ T cells by tail vein. This mouse GVHD model was MHC-mismatched B6 to BALB/c, profiled day 7 or 14. The data derive from a study of tissue T cells after allogeneic stem cell transplantation. The data were produced by immunoSEQ multiplex PCR, yet TCRdb's version contains in-frame clones alone and is incomplete. The sample consists of fewer than 5,000 clones, about 50% of them appearing once.

Whole-study results and caveats: Blood and spleen captured only part of the tissue TCR repertoire. Alloreactivity or antigen specificity of tissue TCRs was not determined; some clones might be host cells. Anatomically similar tissues had similar TCR repertoires within each patient.

The sequencing sample was made of lymph node tissue. This clonotype was obtained from a female BALB/c mouse given C57BL/6 T cells with graft-versus-host disease after an allogeneic hematopoietic cell transplant. The chain links TRBV1 to TRBJ2-3, with 10 bases aligning to TRBD2. The CDR3 sequence: CTCSAVLGGFSPQTLYF. CDR3 DNA, as far as it was read: TGCACCTGCAGTGCAGTACTGGGGGGGTTTAGTCCACAAACGCTGTAT.